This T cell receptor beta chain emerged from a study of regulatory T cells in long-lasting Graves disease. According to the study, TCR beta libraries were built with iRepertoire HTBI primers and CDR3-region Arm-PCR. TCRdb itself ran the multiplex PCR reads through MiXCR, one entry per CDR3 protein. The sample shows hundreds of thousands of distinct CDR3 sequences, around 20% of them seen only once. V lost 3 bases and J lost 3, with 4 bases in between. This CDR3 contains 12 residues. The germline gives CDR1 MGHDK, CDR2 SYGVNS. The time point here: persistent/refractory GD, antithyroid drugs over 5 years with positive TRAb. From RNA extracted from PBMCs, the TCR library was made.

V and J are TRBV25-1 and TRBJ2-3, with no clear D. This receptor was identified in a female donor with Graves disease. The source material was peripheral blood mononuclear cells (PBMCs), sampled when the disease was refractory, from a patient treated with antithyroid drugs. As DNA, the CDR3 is TGTGCCAGCAGTGACCTAACAGATACGCAGTATTTT. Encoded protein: CASSDLTDTQYF.